The entry below describes one TCR beta chain. The CDR3 is made up of 13 amino acids. The V end was cut by 5 bases, the J end by 7 bases, with 14 bases between. Germline CDR1 reads KGHDR; CDR2 reads SFDVKD. These data come from a study of blood T cells in healthy people across ages. Primed by a sample-barcoded 5' primer and a J-beta primer mix, a second PCR proceeded for about 6 to 12 cycles. TCRdb independently ran MiXCR on the 5' RACE reads; one entry per CDR3 protein. The repertoire holds hundreds of thousands of distinct CDR3 sequences, with around half as singletons. The sequence came from a woman in her sixties in good health. Material: blood. This sequence joins TRBV24-1 and TRBJ2-7; D is unclear. In DNA, the CDR3 is TGTGCCACCAGTGGAGCAGTCTACAATGAGCAGTACTTC. As protein: CATSGAVYNEQYF.